Shown below are 5 T cell receptor beta chains from a single sample sequenced in a study of blood T cell repertoires in COVID-19. The method was immunoSEQ multiplex PCR; TCRdb's version includes in-frame clones alone and lacks a portion of them. The repertoire has 200,000 to 250,000 clones, roughly 84% of them found once; the top ten carry 0.98%. Sequencing input: peripheral blood. The receptors here all came from a man aged 40-50 years with acute or convalescent COVID-19.

The V and J genes are TRBV6-5 and TRBJ2-7, with D possibly TRBD2 on 6 matching bases. In germline, CDR1 is MNHEY, CDR2 SVGAGI. The CDR3 runs to 14 residues. Trimming took off 0 bases at V and 0 bases at J, with 6 bases between the two ends. CDR3 protein: CASSYSGSSYEQYF. Written as DNA, the CDR3 is TGTGCCAGCAGTTACTCCGGGAGCTCCTACGAGCAGTACTTC.

The table lists this clone with a few counts. This chain uses TRBV5-1 with TRBJ1-2, with 8 bases aligning to TRBD1. CDR1 is SGHRS and CDR2 is YFSETQ in the germline V gene. The CDR3 runs 14 residues. The V segment lost 0 bases and the J segment 4 bases; nucleotides outside the gene matches: 2. In DNA, the CDR3 is TGCGCCAGCAGCTTGGACAGGGGGGGCTATGGCTACACCTTC. This sequence encodes CASSLDRGGYGYTF.

The chain joins TRBV5-1 to TRBJ2-7; 9 bases agree with TRBD2. CDR3 size: 15 residues. Trimming at V came to 4 bases and at J to 2 bases, leaving 7 bases not matched to a gene. Germline CDR1 SGHRS, CDR2 YFSETQ. The chain's CDR3 is CASSLQRGAAYEQYF. DNA for the CDR3: TGCGCCAGCAGCCTTCAGCGGGGGGCCGCCTACGAGCAGTACTTC.

The chain recombines TRBV23-1 with TRBJ2-2; 8 bases fit TRBD1. TRBV23-1 is placed among ORFs of uncertain function. Losses at the gene ends were 6 bases for V and 3 bases for J; bases not matched to a gene: 0. The CDR3 has 13 amino acids. The DNA of the CDR3 is TGCGCCAGCAGGACAGGGGACACCGGGGAGCTGTTTTTT. Amino acid sequence: CASRTGDTGELFF.

The rearrangement links TRBV19 to TRBJ1-3; the D is unclear. The CDR3 is 16 residues long. The V gene lost 5 bases and the J gene lost 4 bases, with 18 bases spanning the gap. Germline CDR1 and CDR2: LNHDA and SQIVND (reference sequence). The CDR3 protein is CASSDPGMAAGNTIYF. Here the CDR3 DNA reads TGTGCCAGTAGTGACCCGGGGATGGCGGCCGGAAACACCATATATTTT.